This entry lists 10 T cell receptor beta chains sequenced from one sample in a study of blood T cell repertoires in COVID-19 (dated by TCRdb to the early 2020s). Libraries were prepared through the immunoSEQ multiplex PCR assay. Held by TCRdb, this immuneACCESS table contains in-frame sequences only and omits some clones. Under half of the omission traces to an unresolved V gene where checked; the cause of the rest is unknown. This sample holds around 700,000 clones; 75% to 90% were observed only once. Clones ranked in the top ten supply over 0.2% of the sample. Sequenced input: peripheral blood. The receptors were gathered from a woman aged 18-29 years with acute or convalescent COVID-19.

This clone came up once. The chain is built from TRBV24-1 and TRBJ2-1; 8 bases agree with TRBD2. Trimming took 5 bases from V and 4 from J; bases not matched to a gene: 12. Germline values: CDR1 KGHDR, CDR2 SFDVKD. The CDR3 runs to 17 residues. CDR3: CATSGLAGTRGYNEQFF. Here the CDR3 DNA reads TGTGCCACCAGTGGGTTAGCGGGGACCCGGGGGTACAATGAGCAGTTCTTC.

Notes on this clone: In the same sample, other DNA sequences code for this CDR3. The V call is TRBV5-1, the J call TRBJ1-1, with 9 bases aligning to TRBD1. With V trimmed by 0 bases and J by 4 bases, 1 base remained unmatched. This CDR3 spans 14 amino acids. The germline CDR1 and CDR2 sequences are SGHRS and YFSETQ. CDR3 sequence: CASSLGDRATEAFF. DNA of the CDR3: TGCGCCAGCAGCTTGGGGGACAGGGCCACTGAAGCTTTCTTT.

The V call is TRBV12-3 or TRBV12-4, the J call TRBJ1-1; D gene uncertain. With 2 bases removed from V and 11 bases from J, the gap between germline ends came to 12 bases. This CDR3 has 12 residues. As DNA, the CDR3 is TGTGCCAGCAGTTTAAGGCGGGGTATGGCTTTCTTT. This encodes CASSLRRGMAFF.

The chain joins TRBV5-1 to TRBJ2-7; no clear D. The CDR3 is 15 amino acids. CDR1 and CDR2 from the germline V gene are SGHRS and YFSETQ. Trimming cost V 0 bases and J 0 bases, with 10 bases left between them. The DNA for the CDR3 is TGCGCCAGCAGCTTGGAATCTATTATCTCCTACGAGCAGTACTTC. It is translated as CASSLESIISYEQYF. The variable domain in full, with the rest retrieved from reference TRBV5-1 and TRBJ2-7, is KAGVTQTPRYLIKTRGQQVTLSCSPISGHRSVSWYQQTPGQGLQFLFEYFSETQRNKGNFPGRFSGRQFSNSRSEMNVSTLELGDSALYLCASSLESIISYEQYFGPGTRLTVT.

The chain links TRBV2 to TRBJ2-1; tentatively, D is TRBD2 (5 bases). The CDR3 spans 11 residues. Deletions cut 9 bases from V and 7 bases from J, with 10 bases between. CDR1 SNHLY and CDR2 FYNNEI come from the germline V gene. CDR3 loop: CASEGGNEQFF. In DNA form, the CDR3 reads TGTGCCAGTGAGGGCGGGAATGAGCAGTTCTTC.

CDR3 region: CASSLATGLAMADEQYF. CDR3 sequence (DNA): TGTGCCAGCAGCTTAGCTACCGGGCTAGCTATGGCCGACGAGCAGTACTTC. The rearrangement joins TRBV11-2 to TRBJ2-7; possibly TRBD2 for D (5 bases). Germline V CDR1 and CDR2: SGHAT, FQNNGV. The CDR3 extends over 17 amino acids. V lost 1 base and J lost 5, with 21 bases in between.

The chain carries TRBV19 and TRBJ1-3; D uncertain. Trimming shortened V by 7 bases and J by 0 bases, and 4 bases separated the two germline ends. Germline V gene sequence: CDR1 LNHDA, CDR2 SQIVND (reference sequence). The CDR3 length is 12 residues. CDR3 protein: CASISSGNTIYF. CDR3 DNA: TGTGCCAGTATTAGCTCTGGAAACACCATATATTTT.

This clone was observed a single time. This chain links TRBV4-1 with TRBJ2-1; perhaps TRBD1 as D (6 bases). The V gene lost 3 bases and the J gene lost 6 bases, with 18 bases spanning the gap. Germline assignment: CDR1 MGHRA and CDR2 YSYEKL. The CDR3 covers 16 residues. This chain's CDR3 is CASSQSPATGRNEQFF. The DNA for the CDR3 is TGCGCCAGCAGCCAGTCCCCGGCGACAGGTCGCAATGAGCAGTTCTTC.

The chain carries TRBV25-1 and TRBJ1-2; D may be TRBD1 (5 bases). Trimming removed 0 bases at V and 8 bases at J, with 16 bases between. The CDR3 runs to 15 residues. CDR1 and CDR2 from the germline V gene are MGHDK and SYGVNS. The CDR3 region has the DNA TGTGCCAGCAGTGAATATAACGGGAGGGGAGAAGGCTACACCTTC. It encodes CASSEYNGRGEGYTF.

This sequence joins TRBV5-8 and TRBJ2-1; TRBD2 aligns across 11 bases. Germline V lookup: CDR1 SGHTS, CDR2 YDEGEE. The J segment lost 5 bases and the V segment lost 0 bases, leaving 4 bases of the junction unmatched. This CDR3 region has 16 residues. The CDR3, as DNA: TGTGCCAGCAGCTTGGGTAGCGGGGGGGAAAACAATGAGCAGTTCTTC. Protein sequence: CASSLGSGGENNEQFF.